These 17 T cell receptor beta chains came from one sample sequenced in a study of blood T cell repertoires in COVID-19. The protocol was immunoSEQ multiplex PCR, while the TCRdb copy is restricted to in-frame clones and leaves out a portion. The sample comprises 200,000 to 250,000 clones, 80% to 90% of which are singletons, and over 3% rests with the top ten. The sequencing input was PBMCs or T cells enriched from blood (not recorded which). The receptors come from a woman between 18 and 29 years old in a cohort exposed to, infected with or recovered from COVID-19 (not recorded which).

The J gene is TRBJ1-3, the V gene TRBV2; the D gene is possibly TRBD1 (5 bases). Germline values: CDR1 SNHLY, CDR2 FYNNEI. CDR3 length equals 14 residues. V lost 4 bases, J lost 8 bases, and 15 bases lay in between. CDR3 amino acids: CASSGQTSLHTIYF. CDR3 sequence (DNA): TGTGCCAGCAGTGGACAGACATCTCTACACACCATATATTTT.

This rearrangement joins TRBV9 to TRBJ2-1; TRBD2 matches 10 bases. The J segment lost 4 bases and the V segment lost 5 bases, leaving 12 bases of the junction unmatched. Germline CDR1 SGDLS, CDR2 YYNGEE. The CDR3 covers 17 residues. CDR3 sequence reads: CASSSTPRTSGYNEQFF. The CDR3 nucleotides read TGTGCCAGCAGTTCCACCCCACGGACTAGCGGTTACAATGAGCAGTTCTTC.

The chain couples TRBV28 to TRBJ1-2, with 8 bases aligning to TRBD1. This CDR3 region has 13 residues. Germline V gene data show CDR1 as MDHEN and CDR2 as SYDVKM. The V segment lost 7 bases and the J segment 6 bases; nucleotides outside the gene matches: 7. The CDR3 coding sequence is TGTGCCAGCATCGGAGGGACAGGTGATGGCTACACCTTC. Encoded protein: CASIGGTGDGYTF.

The table lists this clone with a count of one. The V call is TRBV19, the J call TRBJ1-2, with D possibly matching TRBD1 (6 bases). The CDR3 consists of 14 residues. Germline assignment: CDR1 LNHDA and CDR2 SQIVND (reference sequence). V shed 6 bases and J shed 7 bases, with 18 bases lying between them. CDR3 in DNA: TGTGCCAGTAGCCCCGAGGGGGAGGGTGGTGGCTACACCTTC. This gives the protein CASSPEGEGGGYTF.

CDR3 DNA: TGTGCTAGTGGACCTACAATAGCGGTGGGATGGGAGACCCAGTACTTC. This gives the protein CASGPTIAVGWETQYF. The gene calls are TRBV12-5 and TRBJ2-5, with TRBD2 as a possible D gene (6 bases). The CDR3 is 16 residues long. V lost 6 bases, J lost 5 bases, and 22 bases lay in between. CDR1 is LGHNT and CDR2 is FRNRAP in the germline V gene. Based on the CDR3 plus reference TRBV12-5 and TRBJ2-5, the full variable domain is DARVTQTPRHKVTEMGQEVTMRCQPILGHNTVFWYRQTMMQGLELLAYFRNRAPLDDSGMPKDRFSAEMPDATLATLKIQPSEPRDSAVYFCASGPTIAVGWETQYFGPGTRLLVL.

The chain couples TRBV11-2 to TRBJ1-5; D is ambiguous. The V gene lost 1 base and the J gene lost 4 bases, with 5 bases spanning the gap. CDR3 length: 13 residues. Germline CDR1 SGHAT, CDR2 FQNNGV. This CDR3 is CASSLADNQPQHF. The CDR3 DNA reads TGTGCCAGCAGCTTAGCAGATAATCAGCCCCAGCATTTT.

V is TRBV14 and J is TRBJ2-3; TRBD2 matches at 11 bases. The germline V gene has CDR1 SGHDN and CDR2 FVKESK. The CDR3 spans 18 residues. J was trimmed by 7 bases and V by 0 bases; bases with no gene match: 12. The CDR3 coding sequence is TGTGCCAGCAGCCAAGATGTAGCGGGGGGGCCTATGAGGAATACGCAGTATTTT. Amino acid sequence: CASSQDVAGGPMRNTQYF.

The chain recombines TRBV2 with TRBJ2-1; possibly TRBD2 for D (6 bases). Germline V lookup: CDR1 SNHLY, CDR2 FYNNEI. Trimming removed 8 bases at V and 4 bases at J, with 21 bases between. The CDR3 has 16 amino acids. The CDR3 bases are TGTGCCAGCGGCCATGGGGTCACTAGCTTGTACAATGAGCAGTTCTTC. Amino acid sequence: CASGHGVTSLYNEQFF.

Comment on this clone: The CDR3 ends on some other residue instead of the conserved phenylalanine or tryptophan, so this is likely a read error. It is unclear where the CDR3 begins or ends on the DNA, so no DNA is shown, and the CDR3 is as TCRdb lists it. The chain combines TRBV5-8 with TRBJ1-2; the table's TRBD1 call for D was not verified on the DNA. Looked up from germline, CDR1 is SGHTS and CDR2 is YDEGEE. The length of the CDR3 is 9 amino acids, counting both ends. CDR3 loop: CASSLDDRV.

The chain uses TRBV28 and TRBJ2-7; the match to TRBD2 covers 8 bases. CDR1 and CDR2 (germline): MDHEN, SYDVKM. This CDR3 has 18 residues. The ends lost 2 bases at V and 3 bases at J; junction bases unmatched: 15. The CDR3 loop is CASSLEASGGYVGYEQYF. CDR3 DNA sequence: TGTGCCAGCAGTTTAGAGGCGAGCGGGGGTTATGTGGGCTACGAGCAGTACTTC. Full variable domain (missing parts from reference TRBV28 and TRBJ2-7): DVKVTQSSRYLVKRTGEKVFLECVQDMDHENMFWYRQDPGLGLRLIYFSYDVKMKEKGDIPEGYSVSREKKERFSLILESASTNQTSMYLCASSLEASGGYVGYEQYFGPGTRLTVT.

CDR3 nucleotide sequence: TGCGCCAGCAGCTTAAAAGCGACAGGGGGTAATTCACCCCTCCACTTT. Protein sequence: CASSLKATGGNSPLHF. This sequence joins TRBV4-1 and TRBJ1-6; TRBD1 matches at 9 bases. This CDR3 spans 16 amino acids. Looked up from germline, CDR1 is MGHRA and CDR2 is YSYEKL. The V and J ends lost 5 bases and 6 bases, in that order; junction bases with no gene match: 8.

The chain uses TRBV7-2 and TRBJ1-5; D gene ambiguous. This CDR3 has 15 residues. V lost 1 base, J lost 5 bases, and 12 bases lay in between. The germline V gene has CDR1 SGHTA and CDR2 FQGNSA. CDR3 residues: CASSLERAWDQPQHF. In DNA form, the CDR3 reads TGTGCCAGCAGCTTAGAGCGGGCGTGGGATCAGCCCCAGCATTTT.

This chain connects TRBV27 to TRBJ1-1, with D tentatively TRBD1 (6 bases). Trimming stripped 0 bases from V and 1 base from J, with 21 bases between. Germline V gene lookup returns CDR1 MNHEY and CDR2 SMNVEV (reference sequence). The CDR3 is made up of 19 amino acids. The chain's CDR3 is CASSLSLDSSPIGNTEAFF. In DNA, the CDR3 is TGTGCCAGCAGTTTATCGTTGGACAGTTCCCCCATAGGGAACACTGAAGCTTTCTTT.

This rearrangement joins TRBV9 to TRBJ2-7; 9 bases are a match to TRBD2. The CDR3 spans 15 residues. Germline lookup yields CDR1 SGDLS and CDR2 YYNGEE. The J segment lost 0 bases and the V segment lost 3 bases, leaving 4 bases of the junction unmatched. The CDR3 DNA is TGTGCCAGCAGCGCTAGCGGGGTCAGCTCCTACGAGCAGTACTTC. It specifies CASSASGVSSYEQYF.

The rearrangement uses TRBV24-1 and TRBJ2-3; 12 bases are a match to TRBD2. Trimming at V came to 1 base and at J to 7 bases, leaving 8 bases not matched to a gene. Germline CDR1 is KGHDR and CDR2 is SFDVKD. This CDR3 has 17 amino acids. CDR3 sequence: CATSDFPLAGGPNTQYF. CDR3 nucleotides: TGTGCCACCAGTGATTTTCCGCTAGCGGGAGGGCCGAATACGCAGTATTTT.

This chain connects TRBV6-5 to TRBJ2-5; the match to TRBD2 covers 8 bases. The ends lost 5 bases at V and 7 bases at J; junction bases unmatched: 12. The germline V gene has CDR1 MNHEY and CDR2 SVGAGI. CDR3 length: 15 amino acids. The CDR3 DNA reads as TGTGCCAGCAGTCTGTTAGCGGGGAGGGGGGGGACCCAGTACTTC. Its translation: CASSLLAGRGGTQYF.

J is TRBJ2-2 and V is TRBV11-2; D is uncertain. The length of the CDR3 is 15 residues. Germline V gene lookup returns CDR1 SGHAT and CDR2 FQNNGV. V lost 5 bases to trimming and J lost 5 bases, with 15 bases between them. Here the CDR3 reads CASSPVTATTGELFF. The CDR3 DNA follows: TGTGCCAGCAGCCCAGTAACAGCTACTACCGGGGAGCTGTTTTTT.